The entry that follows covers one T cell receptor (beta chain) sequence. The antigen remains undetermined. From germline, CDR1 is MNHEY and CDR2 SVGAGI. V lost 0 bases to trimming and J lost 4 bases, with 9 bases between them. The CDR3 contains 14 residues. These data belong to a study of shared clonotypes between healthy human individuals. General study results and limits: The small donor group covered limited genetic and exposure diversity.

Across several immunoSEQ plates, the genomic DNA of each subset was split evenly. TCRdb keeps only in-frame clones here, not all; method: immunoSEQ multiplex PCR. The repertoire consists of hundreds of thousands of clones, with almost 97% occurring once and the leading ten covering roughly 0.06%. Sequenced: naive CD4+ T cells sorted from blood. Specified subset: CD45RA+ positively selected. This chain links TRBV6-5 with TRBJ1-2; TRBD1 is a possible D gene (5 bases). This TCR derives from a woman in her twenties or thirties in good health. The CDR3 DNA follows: TGTGCCAGCAGTTACTCGGGGCGCACCTATGGCTACACCTTC. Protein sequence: CASSYSGRTYGYTF.